This T cell receptor (beta chain) was found in a study of blood T cell repertoires in COVID-19. Using immunoSEQ multiplex PCR, the repertoire was profiled, and TCRdb retains in-frame clones only, with some absent. The data show roughly 110,000 clones, just under 90% seen once. This TCR came from a woman aged 45-59 years with acute or convalescent COVID-19. Material for sequencing was peripheral blood.

The CDR3 DNA sequence: TGTGCCAGCACCTTCCCCCTAGTGGGTGGCTACACCTTC. This codes for CASTFPLVGGYTF. The chain carries TRBV6-5 and TRBJ1-2; D is unresolved. The CDR3 spans 13 residues. The germline V gene has CDR1 MNHEY and CDR2 SVGAGI. V was cut by 7 bases and J by 7 bases, with 16 bases left in between.